Below, 10 T cell receptor beta chains from the same sample are listed, as sequenced in a study of T cell responses to AZD1222 COVID-19 vaccine. The repertoire was sequenced with immunoSEQ multiplex PCR; TCRdb's copy has only in-frame clones and lacks some. The profile covers about 160,000 clones, with 94% appearing a single time and about 1.3% taken by the ten largest. The sample here was peripheral blood, taken on day 0 of AZD1222 vaccination. These receptors were taken from an adult in good health.

This clone has only one observation. The chain links TRBV11-3 to TRBJ2-3, with D possibly matching TRBD2 (6 bases). V was cut by 3 bases and J by 4 bases, with 17 bases left in between. The length of the CDR3 is 16 residues. CDR1 is SGHNT and CDR2 is YENEEA in the germline V gene. The CDR3 here is CASSLGASAIADTQYF. CDR3 DNA: TGTGCCAGCAGCTTGGGAGCTAGCGCAATTGCAGATACGCAGTATTTT.

This chain joins TRBV7-2 and TRBJ1-3; D is perhaps TRBD1 (5 bases). The CDR3 sequence is 19 residues long. CDR1 is SGHTA and CDR2 is FQGNSA in the germline V gene. Deletions cut 1 base from V and 0 bases from J, with 19 bases between. The CDR3 protein is CASSLDLSYGGYSGNTIYF. For the CDR3, the DNA is TGTGCCAGCAGCTTAGATTTGTCCTATGGGGGATACTCTGGAAACACCATATATTTT.

The rearrangement joins TRBV11-2 to TRBJ2-1; no definite D call. From germline, CDR1 is SGHAT and CDR2 FQNNGV. The length of the CDR3 is 15 residues. The germline V and J ends were trimmed by 3 bases and 0 bases, with 9 bases remaining between them. The CDR3 DNA reads as TGTGCCAGCAGCTTTTGGGGAAGCTCCTACAATGAGCAGTTCTTC. Translating it yields CASSFWGSSYNEQFF.

The chain recombines TRBV6-6 with TRBJ1-1; D gene uncertain. This CDR3 region has 13 residues. The germline V gene encodes CDR1 MNHNY and CDR2 SVGAGI (reference sequence). Trimming removed 8 bases at V and 1 base at J, with 11 bases between. Here the CDR3 DNA reads TGTGCCAGCTTTAATCGTAGGAACACTGAAGCTTTCTTT. As protein: CASFNRRNTEAFF.

This chain uses TRBV9 with TRBJ1-4, with D hard to call. The CDR3 sequence is 15 residues long. Germline values: CDR1 SGDLS, CDR2 YYNGEE. The V gene lost 6 bases and the J gene lost 2 bases, with 14 bases spanning the gap. The CDR3 bases are TGTGCCAGCACCCCAAACGGACTGACTAATGAAAAACTGTTTTTT. As protein: CASTPNGLTNEKLFF.

This rearrangement joins TRBV4-2 to TRBJ2-3; the D gene is possibly TRBD2 (6 bases). The CDR3 is made up of 18 amino acids. Germline V lookup: CDR1 LGHNA, CDR2 YNFKEQ. The ends were cut back, 1 base at V and 0 bases at J, with 17 bases in the middle. This chain's CDR3 is CASSQVSGRDPSTDTQYF. The CDR3 DNA is TGTGCCAGCAGCCAAGTATCAGGGCGGGACCCTAGCACAGATACGCAGTATTTT.

This clone was observed once. The chain carries TRBV18 and TRBJ2-5, with 10 bases fitting TRBD2. V was clipped by 4 bases and J by 2 bases; unmatched bases: 7. Germline CDR1 KGHSH, CDR2 LQKENI. The CDR3 is 16 residues long. In nucleotides, the CDR3 is TGTGCCAGCTCACTGTCCCTACTAGCGGGGCAAGAGACCCAGTACTTC. Its translation: CASSLSLLAGQETQYF.

This sequence joins TRBV6-5 and TRBJ2-1; 11 nucleotides agree with TRBD1. Trimming cost V 6 bases and J 7 bases; bases outside gene matches: 2. The CDR3 covers 13 residues. Germline lookup yields CDR1 MNHEY and CDR2 SVGAGI. In DNA, the CDR3 is TGTGCCAGCAGAGGGACAGGGGGGAATGAGCAGTTCTTC. This gives the protein CASRGTGGNEQFF.

The chain has TRBV18 and TRBJ1-1; weak D call: TRBD1 (6 bases). Deletions cut 3 bases from V and 4 bases from J, with 24 bases between. Germline loops: CDR1 KGHSH, CDR2 LQKENI. The CDR3 has 18 residues. Here the CDR3 reads CASSPPLGGPGAPTEAFF. The CDR3 nucleotides read TGTGCCAGCTCACCCCCCTTAGGAGGGCCGGGGGCCCCCACTGAAGCTTTCTTT.

The chain carries TRBV28 and TRBJ1-5, with D unresolved. The CDR3 is 14 amino acids. The germline V gene encodes CDR1 MDHEN and CDR2 SYDVKM. The germline V and J ends were trimmed by 3 bases and 5 bases, with 11 bases remaining between them. The CDR3 DNA sequence: TGTGCCAGCAGTTTGGACCGGCGGGATCAGCCCCAGCATTTT. Translation gives CASSLDRRDQPQHF.